These T cell receptor beta chains were read from a single sample in a study of PD-1 blockade in mismatch repair-deficient tumors. Measured with immunoSEQ multiplex PCR; TCRdb has only the in-frame clones, and not every one. The sample shows approximately 25,000 clones, 75% to 85% of them seen only once. The input for sequencing was peripheral blood, taken 12 weeks after starting pembrolizumab. These receptors were taken from an adult with mismatch repair-deficient cancer. CDR3s include the opening cysteine and the closing phenylalanine or tryptophan. The D gene is left open where the match is weak.

j_gene	d_gene	v_gene	CDR3nt	CDR3aa
TRBJ1-6	.	TRBV5-1	TGCGCCAGCAGCTTGATTGCACATTCGGGTTCACCCCTCCACTTT	CASSLIAHSGSPLHF
TRBJ2-7	.	TRBV7-2	TGTGCCAGCAGCCCCTTAAACAAACGTTATGAGCAGTACTTC	CASSPLNKRYEQYF
TRBJ2-7	TRBD1	TRBV5-4	TGTGCCAGCAGAGCCGGGACAGCGGACGAGCAGTACTTC	CASRAGTADEQYF
TRBJ2-2	.	TRBV30	TGTGCCTGGGACCGGGGTGGAGGCACCGGGGAGCTGTTTTTT	CAWDRGGGTGELFF
TRBJ2-1	TRBD2	TRBV4-3	TGCGCCAGCAGCCAAGTACTAGCGAACAATGAGCAGTTCTTC	CASSQVLANNEQFF
TRBJ2-2	TRBD2	TRBV7-2	TGTGCCAGCAGCTCCACTAGCGGTAACACCGGGGAGCTGTTTTTT	CASSSTSGNTGELFF
TRBJ1-2	TRBD1	TRBV2	TGTGCCAGCACCCCTGGGGGGTATACAGGGACAGCTAACTATGGCTACACCTTC	CASTPGGYTGTANYGYTF
TRBJ2-3	.	TRBV28	TGTGCCAGCAGTTTAAGGGCTAGTCAACCCAAGTATTTT	CASSLRASQPKYF
TRBJ2-1	.	TRBV6-5	TGTGCCAGCAGTTACTCCCAGACAGTCAATGAGCAGTTCTTC	CASSYSQTVNEQFF
TRBJ2-5	.	TRBV21-1	TGTGCCAGCAGCAAAGGTGGTGGTGACCCGGAGGGGCAAGAGACCCAGTACTTC	CASSKGGGDPEGQETQYF